Listed below are T cell receptor beta chains from one sample, sequenced in a study of T cell clones after liver transplantation. TCRdb keeps only in-frame clones here, not all; method: immunoSEQ multiplex PCR. The profile shows more than 15,000 clones, around 82% of them singletons. The input for sequencing was CD8+ T cells from blood, taken 48 months after liver transplant. The source is a human patient who received a liver transplant. Some T cells may arise from the graft donor. CDR3s include the opening cysteine and the closing phenylalanine or tryptophan. D genes are given only for firm matches. Size tells how often a clone was seen (once, few, many) or the class of an expanded clone, and some rows leave it out.

TRBJ2-4 TRBV2 TRBD2 once TGTGCCAGCGAGGGGAGGATAGCGGGCAAAAACATTCAGTACTTC CASEGRIAGKNIQYF
TRBJ2-1 TRBV21-1 NA NA TGTGCCAGCAGCAGCAGGGGACTGGGAAGCTCCTACAATGAGCAGTTCTTC CASSSRGLGSSYNEQFF
TRBJ1-4 TRBV9 NA NA TGTGCCAGCAGCCCTAGGGATATGGCTGCAACTAATGAAAAACTGTTTTTT CASSPRDMAATNEKLFF
TRBJ2-1 TRBV7-3 TRBD2 NA TGTGCCAGCAGCATTAGCGGGGGGGCCCACAATGAGCAGTTCTTC CASSISGGAHNEQFF
TRBJ2-2 TRBV7-6 NA NA TGTGCCAGCAGCTTAGACGGGAGCGGGGAGCTGTTTTTT CASSLDGSGELFF
TRBJ2-3 TRBV4-3 NA NA TGCGCCAGCAGCCGCTTAGCCTACACTAGCACAGATACGCAGTATTTT CASSRLAYTSTDTQYF
TRBJ2-1 TRBV5-7 TRBD2 NA TGTGCCAGCAGCTCTAGCGGGACGGGGAATGAGCAGTTCTTC CASSSSGTGNEQFF
TRBJ1-5 TRBV15 NA NA TGTGCCACCAGCGAGGGGGTAAGGAGTCAGCCCCAGCATTTT CATSEGVRSQPQHF
TRBJ2-3 TRBV6-1 NA NA TGTGCCAGCAGCCAAGACTGGGTCGGGGATACGCAGTATTTT CASSQDWVGDTQYF
TRBJ2-7 TRBV4-1 NA NA TGCGCCAGCAGGGACCCTACCGGGACGAACCCTATAATTTTC CASRDPTGTNPIIF
TRBJ2-7 TRBV11-2 TRBD1 NA TGTGCCAGCAGCCGAGGACAGGGAACCTCCTACGAGCAGTACTTC CASSRGQGTSYEQYF
TRBJ1-1 TRBV4-1 NA NA TGCGCCAGCAGCCTCCGGGGGGGTCGGAACACTGAAGCTTTCTTT CASSLRGGRNTEAFF
TRBJ2-5 TRBV11-1 NA NA TGTGCCAGCAGCTTAGCGCGGTACTGGGGGGAAGCCCAAGAGACCCAGTACTTC CASSLARYWGEAQETQYF
TRBJ2-3 TRBV6-1 NA NA TGTGCCAGCCGGAGAGGGGATACGCAGTATTTT CASRRGDTQYF
TRBJ1-3 TRBV5-6 NA few TGTGCCAGCAGCTTGGGGACCCTTCGGGGAACCATATATTTT CASSLGTLRGTIYF
TRBJ1-2 TRBV30 NA NA TGTGCCTGCGACCGGGACCCGGGGTCCTATGGCTACACCTTC CACDRDPGSYGYTF
TRBJ2-7 TRBV18 TRBD2 few TGTGCCAGCTCCCTTAGCGGGGGCCCATCCTACGAGCAGTACTTC CASSLSGGPSYEQYF
TRBJ2-1 TRBV29-1 TRBD2 NA TGCAGCGCCCAAGGACTAGCGGGGGTCCATGAGCAGTTCTTC CSAQGLAGVHEQFF
TRBJ2-1 TRBV6-5 NA NA TGTGCCAGCAGCCTCACTCCCGCCCGGGCCAATGAGCAGTTCTTC CASSLTPARANEQFF
TRBJ2-1 TRBV5-3 NA NA TGTGCCAGAAGCTTGAGGGGGGACTCCAATGAGCAGTTCTTC CARSLRGDSNEQFF
TRBJ2-1 TRBV5-4 NA few TGTGCCAGCAGCCCGGGACCTGACAATGAGCAGTTCTTC CASSPGPDNEQFF
TRBJ1-1 TRBV28 NA NA TGTGCCAGCAGCACACTCCAGGGCGTTATGAACACTGAAGCTTTCTTT CASSTLQGVMNTEAFF
TRBJ2-7 TRBV5-6 NA NA TGTGCCAGCAGCTTTGGGCCGCGGCAGACCTACTACGAGCAGTACTTC CASSFGPRQTYYEQYF
TRBJ2-1 TRBV19 NA NA TGTGCCAGTAGTATATATTACTCCTACAATGAGCAGTTCTTC CASSIYYSYNEQFF
TRBJ2-3 TRBV6-5 NA NA TGTGCCAGCAGCCCGACAGGACCCCCAGATACGCAGTATTTT CASSPTGPPDTQYF
TRBJ1-6 TRBV4-1 TRBD1 NA TGCGCCAGCAGCCAAGCAGGGGGCTTGACACCCCTCCACTTT CASSQAGGLTPLHF
TRBJ2-1 TRBV6-1 NA NA TGTGCCAGCAGTTTAGGTGGCAATGAGCAGTTCTTC CASSLGGNEQFF
TRBJ2-3 TRBV2 NA NA TGTGCCAGCAGTGAGGGACTTACCCTTAGCACAGATACGCAGTATTTT CASSEGLTLSTDTQYF
TRBJ2-7 TRBV7-3 TRBD1 NA TGTGCCAGCAGCTTCGGACAGGGTTACGAGCAGTACTTC CASSFGQGYEQYF
TRBJ2-1 TRBV7-9 NA NA TGTGCCAGCACCGGGTGGGATGAGCAGTTCTTC CASTGWDEQFF
TRBJ2-7 TRBV28 NA NA TGTGCCAGCAGTTTATACGGCGGGACCTACGAGCAGTACTTC CASSLYGGTYEQYF
TRBJ2-2 TRBV19 TRBD2 NA TGTGCCAGTAGTATTCTCCTAGCGGGACGGTCCGGGGAGCTGTTTTTT CASSILLAGRSGELFF
TRBJ2-7 TRBV29-1 NA NA TGCAGCGTTCGGTCGGGAGCTAGACTGGGGCAGTACTTC CSVRSGARLGQYF
TRBJ1-1 TRBV5-1 NA NA TGCGCCAGCAGCTTGGACAGGGAAATGAACACTGAAGCTTTCTTT CASSLDREMNTEAFF
TRBJ1-6 TRBV7-9 TRBD1 NA TGTGCCAGCAGCCCAGGCCCGGGACAGGTCAATTCACCCCTCCACTTT CASSPGPGQVNSPLHF
TRBJ2-4 TRBV4-3 NA once TGCGCCAGCAGCCAAGATCACACTCATCTACTAAACATTCAGTACTTC CASSQDHTHLLNIQYF
TRBJ2-3 TRBV7-3 NA NA TGTGCCAGCAGCCAAGGGGGGGCCCAAGGAGATACGCAGTATTTT CASSQGGAQGDTQYF
TRBJ1-5 TRBV27 NA NA TGTGCCAGCAGTGTAGGGGTAACTCAGCCCCAGCATTTT CASSVGVTQPQHF
TRBJ1-1 TRBV29-1 NA NA TGCAGCGTTGCAGTGACGGGAATGAACACTGAAGCTTTCTTT CSVAVTGMNTEAFF
TRBJ2-7 TRBV15 TRBD2 NA TGTGCCACCAGCAGAGTATCGGGGGGGCTAGCGGGAGTATTGTACGAGCAGTACTTC CATSRVSGGLAGVLYEQYF
TRBJ1-5 TRBV5-8 TRBD1 NA TGTGCCAGCAGCTTGGGCAGGGGGGTATTTCAGCCCCAGCATTTT CASSLGRGVFQPQHF
TRBJ1-1 TRBV14 NA few TGTGCCAGCAGCCAAGCTTCTTTCGGGAGCACTGAAGCTTTCTTT CASSQASFGSTEAFF